This T cell receptor (beta chain) is from a study of a mutant IDH1 vaccine in newly diagnosed glioma. Whole-study findings and limits: The occurrence of vaccine-induced immune responses was seen in 93.3% of patients.

Sequencing used immunoSEQ multiplex PCR; TCRdb keeps in-frame clones, though not all of them. The table has 41,000 or so clones, around 87% seen once. Documented time point: week 35, safety follow-up. Topical imiquimod was applied with each vaccine dose, which held 300 ug of mutant IDH1 20-mer peptide. Concerning this clone itself: What it recognizes is unknown.

The material sequenced was PBMCs, taken from a glioma patient whose treatment included an IDH1 peptide vaccine. This TCR derives from a man between 40 and 49 years old with glioma.

CDR3 sequence (DNA): TGTGCCAGCAGCAGGGGAGGGCTAGCGGAGACGCAGTACTTC. It encodes CASSRGGLAETQYF. The V and J genes are TRBV5-4 and TRBJ2-7; TRBD2 aligns across 7 bases. In germline, CDR1 is SGHNT, CDR2 YYREEE (reference sequence). This CDR3 is built from 14 residues. The trim removed 4 bases at V and 9 bases at J, leaving 13 bases unmatched. The full variable domain, in which reference TRBV5-4 and TRBJ2-7 provide the parts outside the CDR3, is ETGVTQSPTHLIKTRGQQVTLRCSSQSGHNTVSWYQQALGQGPQFIFQYYREEENGRGNFPPRFSGLQFPNYSSELNVNALELDDSALYLCASSRGGLAETQYFGPGTRLTVT.